This entry describes one TCR beta chain. Its antigen remains unknown. Per germline, CDR1 MNHEY and CDR2 SVGEGT. J gave up 0 bases and V 2 bases, and 13 bases lay outside the gene matches. This CDR3 is 20 amino acids long. TRB rearrangements spanning V, D and J were amplified using mixed TRB-A/B primers. TCRdb analysed the multiplex PCR reads with MiXCR anew, one entry per CDR3 protein. This sample carries under 15,000 distinct CDR3 sequences, 21% of them seen once, and the ten largest clones take 5.7%. The template was genomic DNA from peripheral blood, not RNA. The sample is drawn from a study of T cell repertoires in aging, cancer and after chemotherapy. Looking at the study overall: Donor ages fell into six groups from 30 or younger up to 70 or older. Over several months to years, re-sampled healthy donor repertoires clearly shared clones. Roughly 8.8 million TCR reads made up the full dataset. Notes on the study in general: Untreated cancer patients had significantly lower blood TCR diversity than age-matched healthy donors.

This TCR was recovered from a human donor in good health. V usage is TRBV6-2 or TRBV6-3 and J usage is TRBJ2-2; 9 bases agree with TRBD2. Sequenced: blood. The CDR3 nucleotides are TGTGCCAGCAGTTACGAGCTGGCGGGGGGGCCGCGGCCGAACACCGGGGAGCTGTTTTTT. It is translated as CASSYELAGGPRPNTGELFF.